One and the same sample provided the 30 T cell receptor beta chains below, sequenced in a study of OX40 agonist ivuxolimab in advanced cancers. Profiled with immunoSEQ multiplex PCR; TCRdb holds only in-frame clones, not every one. There are roughly 23,000 clones in the sample; about four fifths occur only once, and under 40% lies in the top ten. The starting material was CD4+ or CD8+ T cells sorted from blood, obtained in a trial of the OX40 agonist ivuxolimab. All receptors derive from an adult with an advanced solid tumor such as melanoma, head and neck, liver or kidney cancer.

This sequence joins TRBV28 and TRBJ2-7; the D is unclear. There are 14 residues in the CDR3. V lost 5 bases, J lost 2 bases, and 13 bases lay in between. Per the germline V gene, CDR1 is MDHEN and CDR2 is SYDVKM. The CDR3 region has the DNA TGTGCCAGCAGTGGGTTGGGTAGCCCCTACGAGCAGTACTTC. This codes for CASSGLGSPYEQYF.

The genes are TRBV4-1 and TRBJ2-5, with D perhaps being TRBD1 or TRBD2 (6 bases each). The J call could be wrong; TRBJ2-7 is a better fit for the DNA end. CDR1 MGHRA and CDR2 YSYEKL come from the germline V gene. This CDR3 is built from 16 residues. CDR3 region: CASSQEPTGGAYEQYF. The CDR3 bases are TGCGCCAGCAGCCAAGAACCGACAGGAGGGGCCTACGAGCAGTACTTC.

Here the CDR3 DNA reads TGTGCCAGCAGTTTATTTGGCCACTACGAGCAGTACTTC. Protein: CASSLFGHYEQYF. V is TRBV28 and J is TRBJ2-7, with unresolved D. The V gene's germline CDR1 is MDHEN and CDR2 SYDVKM. The CDR3 covers 13 residues. V was cut by 1 base and J by 3 bases, with 7 bases left in between. The variable domain in full, completed from reference TRBV28 and TRBJ2-7, reads DVKVTQSSRYLVKRTGEKVFLECVQDMDHENMFWYRQDPGLGLRLIYFSYDVKMKEKGDIPEGYSVSREKKERFSLILESASTNQTSMYLCASSLFGHYEQYFGPGTRLTVT.

The chain joins TRBV7-3 to TRBJ2-3; no clear D. The CDR3 runs to 14 residues. Per the germline V gene, CDR1 is SGHTA and CDR2 is FQGTGA. V was trimmed by 2 bases and J by 0 bases, leaving 6 bases between them. DNA of the CDR3: TGTGCCAGCAGCTTACTAGGGAGCACAGATACGCAGTATTTT. Amino acids: CASSLLGSTDTQYF.

The count of this clone is one. V usage is TRBV7-2 and J usage is TRBJ2-1; D is perhaps TRBD1 or TRBD2 (5 bases each). V was pared by 4 bases and J by 11 bases, with 15 bases between. The CDR3 contains 13 residues. CDR1 SGHTA and CDR2 FQGNSA come from the germline V gene. The CDR3 DNA reads as TGTGCCAGCAGCTCGGGGCTGGGGAAGCAGCAGTTCTTC. Its protein product is CASSSGLGKQQFF.

This clone was picked up one time. The chain employs TRBV9 and TRBJ2-2; the D gene is possibly TRBD1 (6 bases). V was pared by 3 bases and J by 1 base, with 10 bases between. The V gene's germline CDR1 is SGDLS and CDR2 YYNGEE. This CDR3 spans 15 amino acids. In DNA, the CDR3 is TGTGCCAGCAGCGGCTCAGGGGAGAACACCGGGGAGCTGTTTTTT. This codes for CASSGSGENTGELFF. The variable domain in full, with the rest retrieved from reference TRBV9 and TRBJ2-2, is DSGVTQTPKHLITATGQRVTLRCSPRSGDLSVYWYQQSLDQGLQFLIQYYNGEERAKGNILERFSAQQFPDLHSELNLSSLELGDSALYFCASSGSGENTGELFFGEGSRLTVL.

The chain uses TRBV19 and TRBJ2-1; tentatively, D is TRBD2 (5 bases). From germline, CDR1 is LNHDA and CDR2 SQIVND (reference sequence). V was trimmed by 0 bases and J by 0 bases, leaving 12 bases between them. The CDR3 is 17 residues long. Here the CDR3 reads CASSIDLAQSSYNEQFF. The CDR3 bases are TGTGCCAGTAGTATAGATCTAGCTCAAAGCTCCTACAATGAGCAGTTCTTC.

The chain employs TRBV9 and TRBJ2-6; 7 positions match TRBD2. Unmatched junction bases numbered 2, after V lost 7 bases and J lost 1 base. The CDR3 loop spans 14 amino acids. Germline V gene data show CDR1 as SGDLS and CDR2 as YYNGEE. CDR3 bases: TGTGCCAGCGGGAGGGGATCTGGGGCCAACGTCCTGACTTTC. Its translation is CASGRGSGANVLTF.

The chain recombines TRBV19 with TRBJ2-7, with TRBD1 identical over 11 bases. V shed 5 bases, J shed 4 bases, and the junction held 7 bases outside the gene matches. There are 15 residues in the CDR3. The V gene's germline CDR1 is LNHDA and CDR2 SQIVND (reference sequence). The CDR3 region is CASSAGQGVGYEQYF. The CDR3 bases are TGTGCCAGTAGTGCGGGACAGGGGGTAGGTTACGAGCAGTACTTC.

This sequence joins TRBV11-2 and TRBJ2-7, with D unresolved. The CDR3 sequence is 15 residues long. In germline, CDR1 is SGHAT, CDR2 FQNNGV. V was pared by 0 bases and J by 3 bases, with 12 bases between. Written as DNA, the CDR3 is TGTGCCAGCAGCTTAGAATCCCCAAATGTCTACGAGCAGTACTTC. Translating gives CASSLESPNVYEQYF.

The V and J genes are TRBV29-1 and TRBJ2-3, with D uncertain. Trimming stripped 2 bases from V and 2 bases from J, with 14 bases between. The CDR3 runs to 15 residues. Germline CDR1 and CDR2: SQVTM and ANQGSEA. This CDR3 reads CSVEWVGRITDTQYF. In DNA, the CDR3 is TGCAGCGTTGAATGGGTTGGCAGGATCACAGATACGCAGTATTTT.

The rearrangement joins TRBV7-8 to TRBJ2-1; D is possibly TRBD2 (6 bases). Germline V lookup: CDR1 SGHVS, CDR2 FQNEAQ. Trimming cost V 3 bases and J 6 bases, with 15 bases left between them. The CDR3 extends over 15 amino acids. CDR3 amino acids: CASSLGSGRPNEQFF. CDR3 DNA: TGTGCCAGCAGCTTGGGTAGCGGAAGACCCAATGAGCAGTTCTTC.

The V call is TRBV4-1, the J call TRBJ1-5, with D perhaps TRBD1 (6 bases). This CDR3 contains 13 residues. Looked up from germline, CDR1 is MGHRA and CDR2 is YSYEKL. The ends were cut back, 3 bases at V and 6 bases at J, with 9 bases in the middle. CDR3 region: CASSQGASQPQHF. The CDR3 region has the DNA TGCGCCAGCAGCCAGGGGGCGAGTCAGCCCCAGCATTTT.

The chain links TRBV9 to TRBJ2-2, with 9 nucleotides matching TRBD1. Trimming at V came to 4 bases and at J to 0 bases, leaving 10 bases not matched to a gene. Germline assignment: CDR1 SGDLS and CDR2 YYNGEE. The CDR3 length is 18 residues. The CDR3 here is CASSFNRDRDSNTGELFF. CDR3 in DNA: TGTGCCAGCAGCTTCAACCGGGACAGGGACTCGAACACCGGGGAGCTGTTTTTT.

This clone was seen once. V is TRBV11-2 and J is TRBJ1-4, with D maybe TRBD1 (5 bases). Trimming shortened V by 5 bases and J by 8 bases, and 15 bases separated the two germline ends. Germline lookup yields CDR1 SGHAT and CDR2 FQNNGV. The CDR3 spans 14 residues. Here the CDR3 reads CASSPTANEEKLFF. In DNA, the CDR3 is TGTGCCAGCAGCCCGACAGCCAATGAGGAAAAACTGTTTTTT. Full variable domain (rest looked up from reference TRBV11-2 and TRBJ1-4): EAGVAQSPRYKIIEKRQSVAFWCNPISGHATLYWYQQILGQGPKLLIQFQNNGVVDDSQLPKDRFSAERLKGVDSTLKIQPAKLEDSAVYLCASSPTANEEKLFFGSGTQLSVL.

This clone was detected only once. The V gene is TRBV7-6, the J gene TRBJ1-3; no clear D. The CDR3 spans 13 residues. V lost 0 bases, J lost 10 bases, and 10 bases lay in between. Germline V gene lookup returns CDR1 SGHVS and CDR2 FNYEAQ. Here the CDR3 reads CASSLADGATIYF. The CDR3 nucleotides read TGTGCCAGCAGCTTAGCGGACGGCGCGACCATATATTTT.

V is TRBV5-6 and J is TRBJ2-7; 13 bases agree with TRBD2. Trimming took 4 bases from V and 0 from J; bases not matched to a gene: 7. CDR1 and CDR2 from the germline V gene are SGHDT and YYEEEE. CDR3 length: 17 residues. The CDR3 DNA reads as TGTGCCAGCAGCCCCGGACTAGCGGGGGCCCTCTCCTACGAGCAGTACTTC. The encoded protein is CASSPGLAGALSYEQYF.

This chain joins TRBV27 and TRBJ2-1, with 8 bases lining up with TRBD1. The length of the CDR3 is 15 residues. Germline V gene data show CDR1 as MNHEY and CDR2 as SMNVEV (reference sequence). Trimming took 0 bases from V and 7 from J; bases not matched to a gene: 5. CDR3 sequence: CASSLSGTGPNEQFF. The CDR3 DNA sequence: TGTGCCAGCAGTTTATCCGGGACAGGCCCGAATGAGCAGTTCTTC.

The chain employs TRBV19 and TRBJ2-2; D remains unclear. V lost 1 base, J lost 3 bases, and 3 bases lay in between. Germline V gene data show CDR1 as LNHDA and CDR2 as SQIVND (reference sequence). There are 13 residues in the CDR3. CDR3 sequence (DNA): TGTGCCAGTAGTATAGGGTACACCGGGGAGCTGTTTTTT. This sequence encodes CASSIGYTGELFF.

V gene TRBV6-5 combines with J gene TRBJ2-7; 7 bases fit TRBD1. This CDR3 has 13 residues. The V gene end was trimmed by 6 bases and the J gene end by 3 bases; junction bases not matched to a gene: 5. Germline assignment: CDR1 MNHEY and CDR2 SVGAGI. CDR3 in DNA: TGTGCCAGCAGCATAGGACAGGTCTACGAGCAGTACTTC. Its translation is CASSIGQVYEQYF.

The chain is built from TRBV28 and TRBJ2-7, with D unresolved. From germline, CDR1 is MDHEN and CDR2 SYDVKM. This CDR3 has 14 residues. With 3 bases removed from V and 0 bases from J, the gap between germline ends came to 9 bases. The CDR3 nucleotides read TGTGCCAGCAGTTTTCCTGAGGTCTCCTACGAGCAGTACTTC. Translation: CASSFPEVSYEQYF.

The V and J genes are TRBV4-2 and TRBJ2-7; tentative D call: TRBD1 (6 bases). CDR3 length: 14 residues. The V gene lost 4 bases and the J gene lost 5 bases, with 15 bases spanning the gap. Germline V gene lookup returns CDR1 LGHNA and CDR2 YNFKEQ. CDR3 in DNA: TGTGCCAGCAGCCCAGAGGGGGAAGGAGACGAGCAGTACTTC. As protein: CASSPEGEGDEQYF.

The genes are TRBV5-1 and TRBJ2-3; D might be TRBD1 (6 bases). The V end lost 4 bases, the J end lost 0 bases, and 12 bases lay between the germline ends. The CDR3 is 15 residues long. Germline values: CDR1 SGHRS, CDR2 YFSETQ. The CDR3 spells CASSDWTDSTDTQYF. The CDR3 DNA sequence: TGCGCCAGCAGCGACTGGACAGATAGCACAGATACGCAGTATTTT. Looking up the rest from reference TRBV5-1 and TRBJ2-3 gives the full variable domain: KAGVTQTPRYLIKTRGQQVTLSCSPISGHRSVSWYQQTPGQGLQFLFEYFSETQRNKGNFPGRFSGRQFSNSRSEMNVSTLELGDSALYLCASSDWTDSTDTQYFGPGTRLTVL.

The chain joins TRBV10-3 to TRBJ2-1, with 9 bases lining up with TRBD2. Germline V gene lookup returns CDR1 ENHRY and CDR2 SYGVKD. The CDR3 totals 15 residues. V shed 2 bases and J 5 bases; nucleotides not matched to a gene: 4. The CDR3 region has the DNA TGTGCCATCAGTGAGACGGGGACTAGCAACAATGAGCAGTTCTTC. Its protein is CAISETGTSNNEQFF.

The rearrangement joins TRBV5-1 to TRBJ2-1; 7 positions agree with TRBD2. The V segment lost 0 bases and the J segment 10 bases; nucleotides outside the gene matches: 1. The germline gives CDR1 SGHRS, CDR2 YFSETQ. The CDR3 sequence is 12 residues long. The CDR3 DNA reads TGCGCCAGCAGCTTGGGGGACTACGAGCAGTTCTTC. Amino acid sequence: CASSLGDYEQFF.

J is TRBJ2-7 and V is TRBV5-8, with a weak D call TRBD1 (6 bases). CDR3 length: 14 amino acids. Germline loops: CDR1 SGHTS, CDR2 YDEGEE. V dropped 0 bases and J dropped 6 bases, with 13 bases sitting between them. CDR3 DNA: TGTGCCAGCAGCTTGGTGGGCAGGGGTGGCGAGCAGTACTTC. It yields the protein CASSLVGRGGEQYF.

V gene TRBV30 combines with J gene TRBJ2-5; possibly TRBD2 for D (7 bases). Germline V gene data show CDR1 as GTSNPN and CDR2 as SVGIG (reference sequence). V dropped 1 base and J dropped 6 bases, with 18 bases sitting between them. The CDR3 is 15 amino acids. The chain's CDR3 is CAWSDWEGEVKTQYF. CDR3 bases: TGTGCCTGGAGTGACTGGGAGGGGGAAGTGAAGACCCAGTACTTC.

The chain employs TRBV28 and TRBJ2-7; D is unclear. CDR3 size: 14 residues. Trimming left V 2 bases short and J 4 bases short, with 12 bases between. Looked up from germline, CDR1 is MDHEN and CDR2 is SYDVKM. This chain's CDR3 is CASSLMGLRYEQYF. CDR3 coding DNA: TGTGCCAGCAGTTTAATGGGCCTCCGGTACGAGCAGTACTTC.

V usage is TRBV28 and J usage is TRBJ2-7; weak D call: TRBD2 (5 bases). Germline CDR1 and CDR2: MDHEN and SYDVKM. The CDR3 is 16 amino acids. V was pared by 3 bases and J by 4 bases, with 19 bases between. CDR3 DNA: TGTGCCAGCAGTTTTTCGGGGAAAGACTGGAGATACGAGCAGTACTTC. Protein sequence: CASSFSGKDWRYEQYF. Full variable domain (remainder filled in from reference TRBV28 and TRBJ2-7): DVKVTQSSRYLVKRTGEKVFLECVQDMDHENMFWYRQDPGLGLRLIYFSYDVKMKEKGDIPEGYSVSREKKERFSLILESASTNQTSMYLCASSFSGKDWRYEQYFGPGTRLTVT.

This clone has only a few counts. The chain links TRBV13 to TRBJ2-1; 7 bases align to TRBD1. Germline V gene data show CDR1 as PRHDT and CDR2 as FYEKMQ (reference sequence). This CDR3 is built from 14 residues. J lost 0 bases, V lost 6 bases, and 2 bases had no gene match. The CDR3 nucleotides read TGTGCCAGCAGAGGACAGGTCTCCTACAATGAGCAGTTCTTC. Its protein product is CASRGQVSYNEQFF.